These 15 T cell receptor beta chains were all obtained from the same sample, sequenced in a study of cytomegalovirus exposure and HLA in healthy donors. The PCR employed 60 Vbeta primers together with 13 Jbeta primers. Sequencing used immunoSEQ multiplex PCR; TCRdb keeps in-frame clones, though not all of them. The table shows 75,000 to 90,000 clones, with around 73% occurring only once. Sequencing was performed on PBMCs. The source of these receptors is a man aged 50-60 years in good health and CMV-seronegative.

This clone turned up a few times. This chain uses TRBV4-1 with TRBJ1-1, with TRBD1 identical over 7 bases. The CDR3 covers 14 residues. After removal of 4 bases from V and 4 bases from J, the junction contained 6 bases not matched to a gene. Germline CDR1 and CDR2: MGHRA and YSYEKL. CDR3 sequence reads: CASSRMSGGTEAFF. CDR3 in DNA: TGCGCCAGCAGCCGGATGTCAGGGGGCACTGAAGCTTTCTTT.

This chain joins TRBV7-2 and TRBJ2-7; 7 bases agree with TRBD2. The V and J ends lost 3 bases and 3 bases, in that order; junction bases with no gene match: 2. The CDR3 contains 13 residues. From germline, CDR1 is SGHTA and CDR2 FQGNSA. The CDR3 is CASSFERGYEQYF. CDR3 coding DNA: TGTGCCAGCAGCTTTGAGCGGGGCTACGAGCAGTACTTC.

This chain links TRBV30 with TRBJ1-3; D might be TRBD1 (5 bases). This CDR3 has 14 amino acids. Germline-derived CDR1 and CDR2 are GTSNPN and SVGIG (reference sequence). V shed 0 bases and J shed 4 bases, with 10 bases lying between them. For the CDR3, the DNA is TGTGCCTGGAGTGTTAGGGGTAGGGGAAACACCATATATTTT. As protein: CAWSVRGRGNTIYF.

This clone has just a few counts. The rearrangement uses TRBV5-6 and TRBJ2-7; TRBD1 matches at 10 bases. This CDR3 is built from 14 residues. Trimming at V came to 4 bases and at J to 9 bases, leaving 10 bases not matched to a gene. From germline, CDR1 is SGHDT and CDR2 YYEEEE. This CDR3 is CASSPDRGFGGQYF. Here the CDR3 DNA reads TGTGCCAGCAGCCCGGACAGGGGGTTCGGCGGGCAGTACTTC. Together with reference TRBV5-6 and TRBJ2-7, the CDR3 gives the full variable domain: DAGVTQSPTHLIKTRGQQVTLRCSPKSGHDTVSWYQQALGQGPQFIFQYYEEEERQRGNFPDRFSGHQFPNYSSELNVNALLLGDSALYLCASSPDRGFGGQYFGPGTRLTVT.

This rearrangement joins TRBV27 to TRBJ1-2; a weak D match, TRBD1 (6 bases). V was pared by 6 bases and J by 10 bases, with 30 bases between. The CDR3 is 17 residues long. Germline CDR1 and CDR2: MNHEY and SMNVEV (reference sequence). CDR3 region: CASRPISQGASLRDYTF. The CDR3 region has the DNA TGTGCCAGCAGGCCGATCTCACAGGGTGCATCCCTTCGGGACTACACCTTC.

The rearrangement links TRBV5-1 to TRBJ1-1; a weak D match, TRBD1 (6 bases). Germline V gene sequence: CDR1 SGHRS, CDR2 YFSETQ. The CDR3 is 18 residues long. The V gene lost 4 bases and the J gene lost 0 bases, with 22 bases spanning the gap. The CDR3 DNA sequence: TGCGCCAGCAGCCGTACCTATGGGGGCGAAAAAATGAACACTGAAGCTTTCTTT. It encodes CASSRTYGGEKMNTEAFF.

This rearrangement joins TRBV6-5 to TRBJ1-1; no reliable D call. CDR3 length: 14 residues. V was pared by 6 bases and J by 3 bases, with 14 bases between. Germline-derived CDR1 and CDR2 are MNHEY and SVGAGI. The CDR3: CASRPLTYYTEAFF. DNA of the CDR3: TGTGCCAGCAGGCCCTTGACATATTACACTGAAGCTTTCTTT.

This clone was seen just once. Different DNA sequences within this sample yield the same CDR3. The gene calls are TRBV18 and TRBJ1-1, with D hard to call. Germline CDR1 reads KGHSH; CDR2 reads LQKENI. The CDR3 has 14 residues. Trimming removed 0 bases at V and 2 bases at J, with 7 bases between. The DNA for the CDR3 is TGTGCCAGCTCACCACCGGCGGGAAACACTGAAGCTTTCTTT. Translation gives CASSPPAGNTEAFF. The complete variable domain, with remaining parts taken from reference TRBV18 and TRBJ1-1, reads NAGVMQNPRHLVRRRGQEARLRCSPMKGHSHVYWYRQLPEEGLKFMVYLQKENIIDESGMPKERFSAEFPKEGPSILRIQQVVRGDSAAYFCASSPPAGNTEAFFGQGTRLTVV.

This sequence joins TRBV7-2 and TRBJ2-1, with 12 nucleotides matching TRBD2. CDR3 size: 15 residues. J was trimmed by 10 bases and V by 5 bases; bases with no gene match: 9. Germline-derived CDR1 and CDR2 are SGHTA and FQGNSA. CDR3 DNA: TGTGCCAGCAGCCCGGCTAGCGGGGGGGGGCGGGAGCAGTTCTTC. Its translation: CASSPASGGGREQFF.

The chain links TRBV30 to TRBJ1-2; TRBD1 is a possible D gene (6 bases). Per germline, CDR1 GTSNPN and CDR2 SVGIG (reference sequence). V lost 7 bases and J 5 bases, leaving 17 bases between the germline ends. The CDR3 loop spans 13 amino acids. The CDR3 here is CASTEPRGYGYTF. The CDR3 nucleotides read TGTGCCTCCACGGAACCCAGGGGATATGGCTACACCTTC.

The V and J genes are TRBV29-1 and TRBJ2-7; TRBD1 matches 8 bases. The CDR3 runs 14 residues. The germline CDR1 and CDR2 sequences are SQVTM and ANQGSEA. J lost 2 bases, V lost 1 base, and 4 bases had no gene match. For the CDR3, the DNA is TGCAGCGTTGAAGCGGGACAGGACGCCTACGAGCAGTACTTC. Translated: CSVEAGQDAYEQYF.

This clone was recorded only once. V gene TRBV5-4 combines with J gene TRBJ1-2, with TRBD1 as a possible D gene (6 bases). V gave up 2 bases and J gave up 4 bases, with 9 bases separating them. CDR1 and CDR2 (germline): SGHNT, YYREEE (reference sequence). The CDR3 is made up of 13 amino acids. CDR3 bases: TGTGCCAGCAGCTTCGGACAGAGCTATGGCTACACCTTC. It encodes CASSFGQSYGYTF. The full variable domain, its missing parts supplied by reference TRBV5-4 and TRBJ1-2, is ETGVTQSPTHLIKTRGQQVTLRCSSQSGHNTVSWYQQALGQGPQFIFQYYREEENGRGNFPPRFSGLQFPNYSSELNVNALELDDSALYLCASSFGQSYGYTFGSGTRLTVV.

This sequence joins TRBV15 and TRBJ1-1, with D tentatively TRBD1 (6 bases). The germline V gene encodes CDR1 LNHNV and CDR2 YYDKDF (reference sequence). The germline V and J ends were trimmed by 0 bases and 0 bases, with 8 bases remaining between them. CDR3 length: 15 amino acids. The CDR3 loop is CATSRDEGVNTEAFF. The CDR3, as DNA: TGTGCCACCAGCAGAGATGAGGGGGTGAACACTGAAGCTTTCTTT.

This clone was found a few times. This chain joins TRBV10-3 and TRBJ1-4, with D perhaps matching TRBD1 (5 bases). Trimming shortened V by 8 bases and J by 7 bases, and 14 bases separated the two germline ends. The germline gives CDR1 ENHRY, CDR2 SYGVKD. CDR3 length: 13 residues. The CDR3, as DNA: TGTGCCATCCGGGGGGAGGGAGGTGAAAAACTGTTTTTT. Translating it yields CAIRGEGGEKLFF.

The V gene is TRBV30, the J gene TRBJ2-7, with 9 bases that match TRBD2. Looked up from germline, CDR1 is GTSNPN and CDR2 is SVGIG (reference sequence). With V trimmed by 3 bases and J by 2 bases, 5 bases remained unmatched. CDR3 length: 14 residues. CDR3 sequence reads: CAWSSRGGTYEQYF. The CDR3 coding sequence is TGTGCCTGGAGCTCGCGGGGGGGCACCTACGAGCAGTACTTC. Supplemented by reference TRBV30 and TRBJ2-7, the full variable domain reads SQTIHQWPATLVQPVGSPLSLECTVEGTSNPNLYWYRQAAGRGLQLLFYSVGIGQISSEVPQNLSASRPQDRQFILSSKKLLLSDSGFYLCAWSSRGGTYEQYFGPGTRLTVT.